The 14 T cell receptor beta chains below come from one sample, sequenced in a study of STAT5B mutations in CD4+ large granular lymphocyte leukemia. Assay: immunoSEQ multiplex PCR; the TCRdb copy retains only in-frame clones and omits some. The sample has under 40,000 clones, 70% to 85% seen once. Material: CD4+ T cells from blood buffy coats. The receptor source for this set is a human donor in good health.

The rearrangement joins TRBV11-1 to TRBJ1-6; TRBD1 aligns across 7 bases. The CDR3 covers 14 residues. Trimming took 4 bases from V and 6 from J; bases not matched to a gene: 3. Germline CDR1 is SGHAT and CDR2 is FQDESV (reference sequence). The CDR3 sequence: CASSSRDSNSPLHF. CDR3 sequence (DNA): TGTGCCAGCAGCTCCAGGGACAGTAATTCACCCCTCCACTTT.

This clone was seen a handful of times. The chain has TRBV27 and TRBJ1-2; 8 bases map to TRBD1. The CDR3 is made up of 16 amino acids. The germline V gene encodes CDR1 MNHEY and CDR2 SMNVEV (reference sequence). V shed 3 bases and J 9 bases; nucleotides not matched to a gene: 15. The CDR3 DNA follows: TGTGCCAGCAGTTTGGGGAGGACAGGGCCAGCTGGAAGCTACACCTTC. Translation: CASSLGRTGPAGSYTF.

J is TRBJ1-4 and V is TRBV7-2; a weak D match, TRBD1 (6 bases). The CDR3 is 15 residues long. The V and J ends lost 5 bases and 4 bases respectively, with 14 bases between them. Germline values: CDR1 SGHTA, CDR2 FQGNSA. CDR3 loop: CASSPRGMSNEKLFF. The CDR3, as DNA: TGTGCCAGCAGCCCGAGGGGGATGAGTAATGAAAAACTGTTTTTT.

The chain is built from TRBV7-8 and TRBJ1-1; D is unclear. CDR1 SGHVS and CDR2 FQNEAQ come from the germline V gene. The V end lost 7 bases, the J end lost 0 bases, and 9 bases lay between the germline ends. This CDR3 comprises 13 residues. CDR3 DNA sequence: TGTGCCAGCAAGGAGAGGGTGAACACTGAAGCTTTCTTT. Its protein is CASKERVNTEAFF.

CDR3 sequence: CASSPPTGTGGNQPQHF. The CDR3 DNA reads as TGTGCCAGTAGTCCCCCAACCGGGACAGGAGGCAATCAGCCCCAGCATTTT. V is TRBV19 and J is TRBJ1-5, with 8 bases fitting TRBD1. Germline loops: CDR1 LNHDA, CDR2 SQIVND (reference sequence). CDR3 length equals 17 residues. V gave up 5 bases and J gave up 2 bases; unmatched junction bases: 11.

The chain combines TRBV27 with TRBJ2-3; no clear D gene. The ends were cut back, 2 bases at V and 0 bases at J, with 9 bases in the middle. Germline-derived CDR1 and CDR2 are MNHEY and SMNVEV (reference sequence). The CDR3 extends over 15 amino acids. The CDR3 loop reads CASSLSTLSTDTQYF. The CDR3 DNA reads TGTGCCAGCAGTTTAAGCACCTTGAGCACAGATACGCAGTATTTT.

V gene TRBV6-4 combines with J gene TRBJ2-2; 8 bases fit TRBD1. V lost 5 bases, J lost 2 bases, and 4 bases stayed unmatched. The CDR3 runs 15 residues. Germline V gives CDR1 MRHNA, CDR2 SNTAGT. The CDR3 loop is CASSKTGANTGELFF. In nucleotides, the CDR3 is TGTGCCAGCAGTAAGACAGGGGCCAACACCGGGGAGCTGTTTTTT.

This rearrangement joins TRBV2 to TRBJ1-5, with TRBD1 matching 9 bases. V lost 9 bases, J lost 9 bases, and 9 bases stayed unmatched. The CDR3 consists of 13 residues. Germline assignment: CDR1 SNHLY and CDR2 FYNNEI. The CDR3 loop is CASGQGRGLPQHF. CDR3 DNA sequence: TGTGCCAGTGGACAGGGGAGAGGATTGCCCCAGCATTTT.

V is TRBV11-3 and J is TRBJ2-7, with 8 bases lining up with TRBD1. CDR3 size: 13 residues. Trimming removed 5 bases from V and 6 bases from J; junction bases left unmatched: 6. The germline V gene encodes CDR1 SGHNT and CDR2 YENEEA. In DNA, the CDR3 is TGTGCCAGCAGCCTGGACAGGGTAGGCGAGCAGTACTTC. Encoded protein: CASSLDRVGEQYF.

The chain is built from TRBV7-8 and TRBJ1-5; D possibly corresponds to TRBD1 (5 bases). V was cut by 7 bases and J by 4 bases, with 11 bases left in between. The CDR3 runs to 13 residues. Per germline, CDR1 SGHVS and CDR2 FQNEAQ. CDR3 in DNA: TGTGCCAGCACAAGGGGAAGTAATCAGCCCCAGCATTTT. This translates into CASTRGSNQPQHF.

V usage is TRBV7-9 and J usage is TRBJ1-1; D possibly corresponds to TRBD1 (5 bases). CDR1 and CDR2 (germline): SEHNR, FQNEAQ (reference sequence). The V end lost 7 bases, the J end lost 1 base, and 13 bases lay between the germline ends. The CDR3 loop spans 14 amino acids. Here the CDR3 reads CASTARGRNTEAFF. Here the CDR3 DNA reads TGTGCCAGCACCGCAAGGGGCAGGAACACTGAAGCTTTCTTT.

The chain employs TRBV5-1 and TRBJ2-5, with 8 bases matching TRBD2. Unmatched junction bases numbered 10, after V lost 1 base and J lost 5 bases. Germline V gene lookup returns CDR1 SGHRS and CDR2 YFSETQ. The length of the CDR3 is 16 residues. CDR3 amino acids: CASSLSRTSLGETQYF. The CDR3 coding sequence is TGCGCCAGCAGCTTGAGCAGGACTAGCTTAGGGGAGACCCAGTACTTC. The entire variable domain, with the rest obtained from reference TRBV5-1 and TRBJ2-5, is as follows: KAGVTQTPRYLIKTRGQQVTLSCSPISGHRSVSWYQQTPGQGLQFLFEYFSETQRNKGNFPGRFSGRQFSNSRSEMNVSTLELGDSALYLCASSLSRTSLGETQYFGPGTRLLVL.

The chain links TRBV9 to TRBJ2-7, with a possible D match to TRBD1 (5 bases). V was shortened by 0 bases and J by 0 bases, with 13 bases between the two germline ends. Germline V gene sequence: CDR1 SGDLS, CDR2 YYNGEE. The CDR3 is 16 amino acids. The CDR3 here is CASSVAPGQNSYEQYF. The CDR3 region has the DNA TGTGCCAGCAGCGTAGCTCCAGGGCAAAACTCCTACGAGCAGTACTTC.

The chain employs TRBV6-1 and TRBJ2-3, with 14 nucleotides matching TRBD2. Losses at the gene ends were 6 bases for V and 3 bases for J; bases not matched to a gene: 2. Looked up from germline, CDR1 is MNHNS and CDR2 is SASEGT. The CDR3 loop spans 15 amino acids. CDR3 coding DNA: TGTGCCAGCAGGGGGACTAGCGGGAGAACAGATACGCAGTATTTT. Residues: CASRGTSGRTDTQYF.